This T cell receptor beta chain stems from a study of T cells in Graves' hyperthyroidism and ophthalmopathy. The CDR3 runs 17 residues. Germline lookup yields CDR1 MNHEY and CDR2 SVGAGI. Trimming shortened V by 0 bases and J by 0 bases, and 14 bases separated the two germline ends. Among the patients, aged 18 to 65, hyperthyroidism was newly diagnosed and had lasted under 2 months. Not enrolled were patients with uncontrolled infection, other autoimmune disease, pregnancy or lactation. Fresh peripheral blood, roughly 9.8 ml of it, supplied the PBMCs. This clonotype turned up a few times. Its antigen remains unknown. TCR beta CDR3 regions were amplified from RNA transcripts. The HTBI primer set was used in a first-round RT-PCR of the TCR CDR3. Using its own MiXCR run on the multiplex PCR reads, TCRdb lists one record per CDR3 protein. The sample lists around 340,000 distinct CDR3 sequences; about a sixth were seen once.

Findings and limits, study-wide: Ophthalmopathy got predicted by the model a median about 6.5 months before its onset.

Input material: blood. The chain links TRBV6-5 to TRBJ1-2; TRBD1 is a possible D gene (5 bases). The receptor comes from a woman aged 25 to 39 with Graves' hyperthyroidism that later progressed to Graves' ophthalmopathy. This CDR3 is CASSYSISTDSNYGYTF. CDR3 DNA sequence: TGTGCCAGCAGTTACTCGATTTCGACAGATTCTAACTATGGCTACACCTTC.